This T cell receptor beta chain derives from a study of T-cell memory formation after mild COVID-19. Study as a whole: The TCR clusters were mostly specific to one donor. Findings and caveats of the study: There was no confirmation that second-wave clones peaking on day 37 were SARS-CoV-2 specific. Day 15 to 85 contracting clones showed balanced CD4/CD8; later expanders leaned CD4+.

Trimming shortened V by 5 bases and J by 6 bases, and 7 bases separated the two germline ends. Germline lookup yields CDR1 SGHNT and CDR2 YENEEA. This CDR3 has 12 residues. Researchers used 5'RACE with constant-segment primers to make TCR alpha and TCR beta cDNA libraries that carry sample barcodes and UMIs. TCRdb fed the 5' RACE reads into MiXCR, producing one record per CDR3 protein. The sample shows 140,000 to 150,000 distinct CDR3 sequences, 20% to 25% of them seen only once. Turning to this clonotype: Its antigen is not identified.

This receptor was taken from an adult woman who had mild COVID-19 (a few samples of this study predate the infection). Cell type and time point are not known. V is TRBV11-3 and J is TRBJ2-2; D remains ambiguous. The material sequenced was PBMCs or a T cell subset sorted from them (not recorded which). The CDR3 reads CASSDSSGELFF. The CDR3 DNA reads TGTGCCAGCAGCGATAGTTCCGGGGAGCTGTTTTTT.